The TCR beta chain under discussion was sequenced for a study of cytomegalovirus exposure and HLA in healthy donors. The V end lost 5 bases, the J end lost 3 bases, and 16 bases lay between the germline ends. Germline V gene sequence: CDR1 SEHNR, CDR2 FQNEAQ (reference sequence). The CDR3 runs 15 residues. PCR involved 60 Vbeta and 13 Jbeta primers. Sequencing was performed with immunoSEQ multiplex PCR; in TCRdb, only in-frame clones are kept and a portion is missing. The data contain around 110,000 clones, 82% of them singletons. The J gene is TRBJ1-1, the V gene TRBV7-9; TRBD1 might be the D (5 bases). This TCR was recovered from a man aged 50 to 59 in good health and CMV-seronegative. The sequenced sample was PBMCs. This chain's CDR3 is CASSPRPGRDTEAFF. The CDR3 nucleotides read TGTGCCAGCAGCCCCAGGCCAGGGCGAGACACTGAAGCTTTCTTT.